Each of the 12 T cell receptor beta chains below was sequenced from the same sample in a study of shared clonotypes between healthy human individuals. Libraries were prepared by immunoSEQ multiplex PCR; TCRdb keeps only in-frame clonotypes and omits some of them. Of about 670,000 clones in the sample, about two thirds were seen once. The sequencing sample was made of memory CD4+ T cells sorted from blood. The subset: CD45RA-negative fraction. Receptor source: a woman aged 25-40 years in good health.

The chain recombines TRBV12-5 with TRBJ2-1, with 8 positions matching TRBD2. V trimming: 4 bases; J trimming: 3 bases; junction bases outside the gene matches: 5. Germline V CDR1 and CDR2: LGHNT, FRNRAP. This CDR3 contains 15 residues. The CDR3 spells CASGSNSGNYNEQFF. As DNA, the CDR3 is TGTGCTAGTGGTTCGAATAGCGGGAACTACAATGAGCAGTTCTTC.

This rearrangement joins TRBV7-2 to TRBJ2-2; D not certain. The CDR3 runs 14 residues. Germline loops: CDR1 SGHTA, CDR2 FQGNSA. Trimming stripped 5 bases from V and 4 bases from J, with 11 bases between. The CDR3 DNA sequence: TGTGCCAGCAGCCCGGAGTCGGCCACCGGGGAGCTGTTTTTT. This gives the protein CASSPESATGELFF.

This chain connects TRBV6-4 to TRBJ1-2; D unclear. V was shortened by 4 bases and J by 0 bases, with 12 bases between the two germline ends. Germline V gives CDR1 MRHNA, CDR2 SNTAGT. CDR3 length equals 15 residues. This CDR3 is CASSGGGITNYGYTF. CDR3 in DNA: TGTGCCAGCAGTGGGGGAGGGATAACTAACTATGGCTACACCTTC.

The rearrangement links TRBV6-5 to TRBJ1-1, with 7 nucleotides matching TRBD1. Germline CDR1 is MNHEY and CDR2 is SVGAGI. Trimming removed 7 bases from V and 6 bases from J; junction bases left unmatched: 8. The CDR3 runs 13 residues. The CDR3 nucleotides read TGTGCCAGCAACCGACAGGGCTCGGCTGAAGCTTTCTTT. This codes for CASNRQGSAEAFF.

The chain couples TRBV28 to TRBJ2-7; D is uncertain. This CDR3 spans 14 amino acids. Germline V gene lookup returns CDR1 MDHEN and CDR2 SYDVKM. Trimming removed 7 bases from V and 2 bases from J, with 15 bases in between. As DNA, the CDR3 is TGTGCCAGCACCCCTGGCGGATTCACCTACGAGCAGTACTTC. It translates to CASTPGGFTYEQYF.

This clone was observed at least ten times. CDR3 in DNA: TGTGCCAGCTCGCGAATCTACGAGCAGTACTTC. It is translated as CASSRIYEQYF. The chain recombines TRBV18 with TRBJ2-7; no definite D call. Germline CDR1 is KGHSH and CDR2 is LQKENI. The CDR3 sequence is 11 residues long. V was shortened by 6 bases and J by 3 bases, with 6 bases between the two germline ends.

This sequence joins TRBV28 and TRBJ2-2; D is possibly TRBD2 (6 bases). CDR3 length equals 14 residues. Per the germline V gene, CDR1 is MDHEN and CDR2 is SYDVKM. Trimming removed 7 bases from V and 4 bases from J, with 13 bases in between. The CDR3 DNA is TGTGCCAGCACCGGGACTCTGGGCACCGGGGAGCTGTTTTTT. Amino acid sequence: CASTGTLGTGELFF. Full variable domain (rest looked up from reference TRBV28 and TRBJ2-2): DVKVTQSSRYLVKRTGEKVFLECVQDMDHENMFWYRQDPGLGLRLIYFSYDVKMKEKGDIPEGYSVSREKKERFSLILESASTNQTSMYLCASTGTLGTGELFFGEGSRLTVL.

This clone has a single count. The chain combines TRBV6-6 with TRBJ2-7, with 9 nucleotides matching TRBD1. J was trimmed by 2 bases and V by 8 bases; bases with no gene match: 7. Germline lookup yields CDR1 MNHNY and CDR2 SVGAGI (reference sequence). The CDR3 is 14 residues long. The CDR3 bases are TGTGCCAGCGGCAAGGACAGGGGAGCCTACGAGCAGTACTTC. Residues: CASGKDRGAYEQYF.

The rearrangement uses TRBV13 and TRBJ2-7, with D possibly being TRBD2 (6 bases). The CDR3 loop spans 14 amino acids. Looked up from germline, CDR1 is PRHDT and CDR2 is FYEKMQ (reference sequence). Trimming stripped 5 bases from V and 7 bases from J, with 18 bases between. CDR3: CASSLRAGGWEQYF. The DNA for the CDR3 is TGTGCCAGCAGCCTCCGAGCGGGTGGTTGGGAGCAGTACTTC.

V gene TRBV7-3 combines with J gene TRBJ2-2; D unclear. Trimming removed 2 bases from V and 6 bases from J, with 7 bases in between. This CDR3 contains 13 residues. Germline V gene lookup returns CDR1 SGHTA and CDR2 FQGTGA. CDR3 DNA: TGTGCCAGCAGCTTAGTAGGTTCCGGGGAGCTGTTTTTT. It encodes CASSLVGSGELFF.

This clone has a handful of counts. The chain is built from TRBV7-9 and TRBJ2-7; TRBD2 might be the D (5 bases). The germline V gene encodes CDR1 SEHNR and CDR2 FQNEAQ (reference sequence). The CDR3 runs 13 residues. V lost 3 bases to trimming and J lost 5 bases, with 11 bases between them. CDR3 coding DNA: TGTGCCAGCAGCTTGCGAGGGCCTGACGAGCAGTACTTC. Amino acid sequence: CASSLRGPDEQYF.

This clone has just a few counts. The CDR3 loop is CASSLGRGQDQPQHF. The CDR3 DNA is TGCGCCAGCAGCTTGGGCAGGGGACAAGATCAGCCCCAGCATTTT. This chain links TRBV5-1 with TRBJ1-5; a possible D gene is TRBD1 (6 bases). There are 15 residues in the CDR3. Germline V gives CDR1 SGHRS, CDR2 YFSETQ. V was trimmed by 0 bases and J by 5 bases, leaving 12 bases between them.